This entry features one T cell receptor beta chain sequence. In its sample, this clonotype was seen a few times. The specificity of this receptor is unknown. Qualities for individual bases were not recorded, and no much larger clone is one base off. The data stem from a study of blood T cells in healthy people across ages (dated by TCRdb to between 2015 and 2016). Notes on the research overall: In model experiments, template switching captured roughly one uniquely barcoded TCR beta cDNA molecule for every two T cells. To track age-related changes in TCR beta repertoire diversity, the study relied on deep sequencing normalized with unique cDNA molecular identifiers. The donors were split into four age groups: young (average about 16 years), middle-aged (around 40), aged (roughly 68) and long-lived (under 90). To avoid experimental bias, donors of different ages were spread randomly across the sequencing lanes. Using the same blood draw, the study looked at two additional independent replicas of 1 million unique cDNA reads for two donors, one aged 18 to 30 and the other aged 80 or older.

Receptors were amplified or captured by 5' RACE. Sequencing instrument: Illumina HiSeq 2500. A second roughly 6 to 11 cycle PCR used a sample-barcoded 5' primer and a J-beta primer mix. A template-switch 5' adaptor carrying 12 random nucleotides introduced a unique molecular identifier onto each TCR beta cDNA molecule. At least 2.5 million CDR3-containing paired-end reads were obtained from each sample. First-strand cDNA synthesis was performed from all RNA using the Mint cDNA synthesis kit, with priming by a TRBC-specific oligonucleotide. All cDNA was treated with uracil-DNA glycosylase and then went through a first 18-cycle PCR with the universal primers M1SS and BC2_uni_R. Concerning the study's data processing: For normalization, 1 million high-quality reads were randomly selected from each sample, with every read carrying a distinct molecular identifier. Instead of being binned into consensus sequences, reads with shared molecular identifiers were discarded. MiTCR, with a Q25 quality threshold and the strictest error-elimination algorithm, was used for CDR3 identification, clonotype clustering and error correction. A nonparametric unseen species model using Euler transformation provided a lower-bound estimate of total TCR beta diversity. Clones were called with MiXCR by TCRdb after fastp trimmed the public reads at Q25, and only in-frame beta chains were retained. Rows merge per CDR3 protein into single entries with the most common DNA and genes. The V and J calls, along with clone size, are taken from TCRdb and not from the paper's own processing. For this sample there are a few hundred thousand distinct CDR3 sequences; about 55% appear just once. The top ten hold around 53% of the sample.

Systemically healthy Caucasian individuals from Russia, approximately 39 in total and aged roughly 6 to 100 years, were included as donors. Ten milliliters of peripheral blood were collected from each donor into EDTA-treated Vacutainer tubes. PBMCs were isolated by Ficoll-Paque density-gradient centrifugation, with at least 6 million obtained per sample. Trizol reagent was used to extract total RNA from PBMCs, with at least 5.5 micrograms per sample. Naive CD45RAhigh/CD27high T cell percentages were measured by flow cytometry on a PBMC aliquot from every donor. Study-wide conclusions, independent of this receptor: Conclusive comparison of naive and antigen-experienced compartments was prevented by the profiling of bulk unsorted PBMCs. Estimates of total diversity based on one million sequenced T cells were considered lower bounds and underestimates. As age increased, observed TCR beta diversity per million T cells dropped in a roughly linear way, and a significant reduction was already evident by age 40. Compared with the aged group, the long-lived group had more naive CD4+ T cells, fewer expanded clones and increased TCR diversity, suggesting age selection. Observed TCR beta diversity correlated strongly with the percentage of naive T cells measured by flow cytometry. The CMV infection status of donors was not known, potentially confounding age-related changes in expanded clonotypes.

CDR1 SGHRS and CDR2 YFSETQ are derived from the germline V gene. V lost 0 bases and J lost 5 bases; the stretch between them is 18 bases long. The CDR3, cysteine through phenylalanine, is 17 amino acids long. This entry keeps only the CDR3 DNA: 51 bases, framed from base 1. This TCR was sampled from a man aged 55 to 70 in good health. The specimen was blood. The chain joins TRBV5-1 to TRBJ2-4; the D gene cannot be resolved reliably. The CDR3 corresponds to CASSLEVKGKVENIQYF. The nucleotide sequence reads TGCGCCAGCAGCTTGGAGGTTAAAGGGAAGGTTGAAAACATTCAGTACTTC.